This entry lists 30 T cell receptor beta chains sequenced from one sample in a study of graft-versus-host responses after intestinal transplantation. These receptors lack a known antigen. Measured with immunoSEQ multiplex PCR; TCRdb has only the in-frame clones, and not every one. The sample shows about 120,000 clones, around 96% of them seen only once. This material consisted of unstimulated CD8+ T cells sorted from spleen or lymph node cells, taken before intestinal transplant. These receptors were taken from a human donor who received an intestinal transplant.

The gene calls are TRBV28 and TRBJ1-5; no clear D gene. The CDR3 totals 15 residues. Trimming stripped 6 bases from V and 0 bases from J, with 12 bases between. Per germline, CDR1 MDHEN and CDR2 SYDVKM. CDR3 protein: CASSLTGTSNQPQHF. CDR3 nucleotide sequence: TGTGCCAGCAGCCTAACCGGAACTAGCAATCAGCCCCAGCATTTT.

The rearrangement uses TRBV19 and TRBJ2-1, with 10 nucleotides matching TRBD1. Germline-derived CDR1 and CDR2 are LNHDA and SQIVND (reference sequence). The CDR3 extends over 17 amino acids. V dropped 5 bases and J dropped 7; count of bases not matched to a gene: 14. The CDR3 nucleotides read TGTGCCAGTAGTCTTGTTCCGGGACAGGGGACAATAAATGAGCAGTTCTTC. Translating gives CASSLVPGQGTINEQFF.

This rearrangement joins TRBV19 to TRBJ2-7; 9 bases match TRBD1. Per the germline V gene, CDR1 is LNHDA and CDR2 is SQIVND (reference sequence). V shed 6 bases, J shed 6 bases, and the junction held 3 bases outside the gene matches. This CDR3 region has 12 residues. In nucleotides, the CDR3 is TGTGCCAGTAGCGGGACAGGGCGCGAGCAGTACTTC. It specifies CASSGTGREQYF.

To note about this clone: The missing conserved phenylalanine or tryptophan at the end of this CDR3 makes a read error likely. The V and J genes are TRBV30 and TRBJ2-6; D not certain. The V end lost 2 bases, the J end lost 2 bases, and 16 bases lay between the germline ends. The CDR3 is 17 residues long. Per the germline V gene, CDR1 is GTSNPN and CDR2 is SVGIG (reference sequence). The CDR3 loop reads CAWSRAIQSPGANVLTL. CDR3 nucleotides: TGTGCCTGGAGTAGAGCCATACAGAGTCCTGGGGCCAACGTCCTGACTCTC.

The rearrangement links TRBV2 to TRBJ2-7; no firm D call. The CDR3 loop spans 14 amino acids. V lost 5 bases to trimming and J lost 3 bases, with 14 bases between them. The germline V gene has CDR1 SNHLY and CDR2 FYNNEI. The CDR3 DNA reads as TGTGCCAGCAGTACCGGCAGTCCCCTCTACGAGCAGTACTTC. Its protein is CASSTGSPLYEQYF.

The chain carries TRBV7-9 and TRBJ2-5; no reliable D call. The CDR3 is 13 residues long. Germline lookup yields CDR1 SEHNR and CDR2 FQNEAQ (reference sequence). V shed 1 base and J shed 5 bases, with 8 bases lying between them. CDR3 region: CASSLVDSETQYF. CDR3 nucleotides: TGTGCCAGCAGCTTAGTTGATTCGGAGACCCAGTACTTC.

A note on this clone: Within the sample, other DNA sequences also encode this same CDR3. This chain joins TRBV15 and TRBJ2-7, with 8 bases matching TRBD1. This CDR3 region has 14 residues. Germline V CDR1 and CDR2: LNHNV, YYDKDF (reference sequence). J lost 4 bases, V lost 1 base, and 3 bases had no gene match. The DNA for the CDR3 is TGTGCCACCAGCAGAGGGGACAGGTCATACGAGCAGTACTTC. Translation gives CATSRGDRSYEQYF.

The chain recombines TRBV28 with TRBJ2-7, with D unresolved. The V gene lost 4 bases and the J gene lost 5 bases, with 12 bases spanning the gap. CDR1 and CDR2 (germline): MDHEN, SYDVKM. The CDR3 is made up of 13 amino acids. The CDR3 DNA reads TGTGCCAGCAGTTCCCCCAGCTCTGACGAGCAGTACTTC. As protein: CASSSPSSDEQYF.

This rearrangement joins TRBV7-9 to TRBJ2-2, with D possibly being TRBD2 (6 bases). The germline V gene encodes CDR1 SEHNR and CDR2 FQNEAQ (reference sequence). There are 16 residues in the CDR3. Trimming shortened V by 1 base and J by 6 bases, and 15 bases separated the two germline ends. The CDR3 DNA follows: TGTGCCAGCAGCTTAGTGGTCGGAGGGCCTCCCGGGGAGCTGTTTTTT. Translating gives CASSLVVGGPPGELFF. Full variable domain (remainder filled in from reference TRBV7-9 and TRBJ2-2): DTGVSQNPRHKITKRGQNVTFRCDPISEHNRLYWYRQTLGQGPEFLTYFQNEAQLEKSRLLSDRFSAERPKGSFSTLEIQRTEQGDSAMYLCASSLVVGGPPGELFFGEGSRLTVL.

The V gene is TRBV5-1, the J gene TRBJ2-1; unclear D gene. This CDR3 is 16 amino acids long. Trimming took 5 bases from V and 0 from J, leaving 15 bases between them. Germline lookup yields CDR1 SGHRS and CDR2 YFSETQ. CDR3 sequence reads: CASSPAEPFSYNEQFF. The CDR3 coding sequence is TGCGCCAGCAGTCCTGCTGAGCCTTTCTCCTACAATGAGCAGTTCTTC.

This clone has just one count. This chain links TRBV27 with TRBJ1-3, with D possibly matching TRBD1 (6 bases). V was cut by 6 bases and J by 0 bases, with 12 bases left in between. The CDR3 totals 15 residues. Per germline, CDR1 MNHEY and CDR2 SMNVEV (reference sequence). The chain's CDR3 is CASSRDKSSGNTIYF. DNA for the CDR3: TGTGCCAGCAGCCGGGACAAAAGCTCTGGAAACACCATATATTTT.

The chain is built from TRBV2 and TRBJ2-6, with D possibly TRBD2 on 6 matching bases. The CDR3 has 17 amino acids. Germline values: CDR1 SNHLY, CDR2 FYNNEI. V was clipped by 5 bases and J by 0 bases, with 14 bases between them. DNA for the CDR3: TGTGCCAGCAGTTCGGAGGGCAGGGCCTCTGGGGCCAACGTCCTGACTTTC. It yields the protein CASSSEGRASGANVLTF.

The V and J genes are TRBV6-5 and TRBJ1-2; no reliable D call. CDR3 length equals 14 residues. Germline CDR1 is MNHEY and CDR2 is SVGAGI. V lost 2 bases and J 8 bases, leaving 15 bases between the germline ends. The CDR3 spells CASSYRPSMLGYTF. The CDR3 DNA sequence: TGTGCCAGCAGTTACCGCCCCTCCATGCTGGGCTACACCTTC.

This chain links TRBV11-2 with TRBJ2-5, with D maybe TRBD2 (6 bases). The DNA end is a closer match to TRBJ2-7, so the J assignment may be wrong. The CDR3 runs to 13 residues. Germline values: CDR1 SGHAT, CDR2 FQNNGV. The CDR3: CASSTKTSAEQYF. In DNA form, the CDR3 reads TGTGCCAGCAGCACAAAGACTAGTGCCGAGCAGTACTTC.

The chain couples TRBV2 to TRBJ1-4, with no clear D. From germline, CDR1 is SNHLY and CDR2 FYNNEI. The V end was cut by 2 bases, the J end by 0 bases, with 16 bases between. The CDR3 runs to 18 residues. The CDR3 sequence: CASSEILSIGATNEKLFF. CDR3 nucleotides: TGTGCCAGCAGTGAAATCTTATCCATTGGCGCAACTAATGAAAAACTGTTTTTT.

This chain connects TRBV19 to TRBJ2-1; TRBD1 matches at 9 bases. Germline V gives CDR1 LNHDA, CDR2 SQIVND (reference sequence). The V gene end was trimmed by 4 bases and the J gene end by 8 bases; junction bases not matched to a gene: 9. This CDR3 is built from 15 residues. The CDR3 loop is CASSTGTGNSDEQFF. In DNA, the CDR3 is TGTGCCAGTAGTACAGGGACAGGGAATAGCGATGAGCAGTTCTTC.

The chain has TRBV28 and TRBJ1-5; D is perhaps TRBD1 (6 bases). The germline CDR1 and CDR2 sequences are MDHEN and SYDVKM. This CDR3 is built from 16 residues. Trimming took off 4 bases at V and 3 bases at J, with 16 bases between the two ends. The CDR3 loop reads CASSSSFRDINQPQHF. The CDR3 DNA reads TGTGCCAGCAGTTCATCCTTCCGGGACATCAATCAGCCCCAGCATTTT.

This clone was detected only once. The chain combines TRBV29-1 with TRBJ1-2; D is perhaps TRBD1 (6 bases). CDR1 is SQVTM and CDR2 is ANQGSEA in the germline V gene. This CDR3 is 13 amino acids long. V lost 7 bases and J 8 bases, leaving 20 bases between the germline ends. Here the CDR3 reads CSALRQDLRGYTF. In DNA, the CDR3 is TGCAGCGCTCTAAGACAGGATCTTAGGGGCTACACCTTC.

J is TRBJ1-2 and V is TRBV7-9; 12 nucleotides line up with TRBD1. Germline-derived CDR1 and CDR2 are SEHNR and FQNEAQ (reference sequence). This CDR3 region has 14 residues. V shed 6 bases, J shed 6 bases, and the junction held 5 bases outside the gene matches. For the CDR3, the DNA is TGTGCCAGCAGTTCGGGACAGGGGGCCCATGGCTACACCTTC. Residues: CASSSGQGAHGYTF. The variable domain in full, completed from reference TRBV7-9 and TRBJ1-2, reads DTGVSQNPRHKITKRGQNVTFRCDPISEHNRLYWYRQTLGQGPEFLTYFQNEAQLEKSRLLSDRFSAERPKGSFSTLEIQRTEQGDSAMYLCASSSGQGAHGYTFGSGTRLTVV.

This chain joins TRBV9 and TRBJ2-7; D gene uncertain. CDR1 and CDR2 (germline): SGDLS, YYNGEE. The V and J ends lost 0 bases and 5 bases respectively, with 9 bases between them. The CDR3 totals 13 residues. CDR3 sequence (DNA): TGTGCCAGCAGCGTAGGGGATATGGACGAGCAGTACTTC. Protein: CASSVGDMDEQYF.

The chain has TRBV9 and TRBJ2-1, with 7 bases aligning to TRBD2. The CDR3 runs to 16 residues. The germline gives CDR1 SGDLS, CDR2 YYNGEE. The V and J ends lost 1 base and 5 bases, in that order; junction bases with no gene match: 9. The CDR3 nucleotides read TGTGCCAGCAGCGTAAGTAGGGAGGGAGGCGACAATGAGCAGTTCTTC. Amino acid sequence: CASSVSREGGDNEQFF. Based on the CDR3 plus reference TRBV9 and TRBJ2-1, the full variable domain is DSGVTQTPKHLITATGQRVTLRCSPRSGDLSVYWYQQSLDQGLQFLIQYYNGEERAKGNILERFSAQQFPDLHSELNLSSLELGDSALYFCASSVSREGGDNEQFFGPGTRLTVL.

The rearrangement links TRBV16 to TRBJ2-7; D is perhaps TRBD1 or TRBD2 (5 bases each). The CDR3 loop spans 16 amino acids. The V gene lost 0 bases and the J gene lost 0 bases, with 12 bases spanning the gap. Germline V gene data show CDR1 as KGHSY and CDR2 as FQNENV. The CDR3, as DNA: TGTGCCAGCAGCCAATCTTACAGGACTCGCTCCTACGAGCAGTACTTC. Translation: CASSQSYRTRSYEQYF.

This clone appeared once. V usage is TRBV27 and J usage is TRBJ2-7, with TRBD1 identical over 7 bases. Germline V gene lookup returns CDR1 MNHEY and CDR2 SMNVEV (reference sequence). CDR3 length equals 13 residues. Trimming at V came to 3 bases and at J to 3 bases, leaving 2 bases not matched to a gene. CDR3 residues: CASSFYRGYEQYF. CDR3 coding DNA: TGTGCCAGCAGTTTCTACAGGGGCTACGAGCAGTACTTC.

V and J are TRBV7-9 and TRBJ2-1; 12 nucleotides agree with TRBD2. Trimming removed 4 bases from V and 3 bases from J; junction bases left unmatched: 7. Germline values: CDR1 SEHNR, CDR2 FQNEAQ (reference sequence). This CDR3 has 17 amino acids. CDR3 in DNA: TGTGCCAGCAGCTCCCTAGCGGGAGGGATTAACTACAATGAGCAGTTCTTC. It codes for CASSSLAGGINYNEQFF.

This clone was seen only once. CDR3 sequence (DNA): TGTGCCAGTAGTATTAACCCCAGACGCTACACCTTC. Its translation is CASSINPRRYTF. The chain uses TRBV19 and TRBJ1-2; no clear D gene. Trimming pared 3 bases from V and 9 bases from J, leaving 11 bases between. Per the germline V gene, CDR1 is LNHDA and CDR2 is SQIVND (reference sequence). The CDR3 is made up of 12 amino acids. The full variable domain, rest sourced from reference TRBV19 and TRBJ1-2, is DGGITQSPKYLFRKEGQNVTLSCEQNLNHDAMYWYRQDPGQGLRLIYYSQIVNDFQKGDIAEGYSVSREKKESFPLTVTSAQKNPTAFYLCASSINPRRYTFGSGTRLTVV.

This clone was detected only once. V gene TRBV19 combines with J gene TRBJ2-7, with no clear D. V shed 5 bases and J shed 6 bases, with 14 bases lying between them. Germline V gene sequence: CDR1 LNHDA, CDR2 SQIVND (reference sequence). CDR3 length: 13 residues. CDR3 protein: CASSAYLLSEQYF. The CDR3 region has the DNA TGTGCCAGTAGTGCTTACCTCCTGTCCGAGCAGTACTTC.

The chain uses TRBV5-6 and TRBJ2-7, with 11 positions matching TRBD2. There are 16 residues in the CDR3. V was clipped by 4 bases and J by 4 bases; unmatched bases: 10. Germline V gene data show CDR1 as SGHDT and CDR2 as YYEEEE. The CDR3 coding sequence is TGTGCCAGCAGCCAGGGCGGACTAGCGGGTTCGTACGAGCAGTACTTC. Its protein is CASSQGGLAGSYEQYF. Supplemented by reference TRBV5-6 and TRBJ2-7, the full variable domain reads DAGVTQSPTHLIKTRGQQVTLRCSPKSGHDTVSWYQQALGQGPQFIFQYYEEEERQRGNFPDRFSGHQFPNYSSELNVNALLLGDSALYLCASSQGGLAGSYEQYFGPGTRLTVT.

This chain connects TRBV7-3 to TRBJ2-6, with unresolved D. The CDR3 is 15 amino acids. The germline V gene encodes CDR1 SGHTA and CDR2 FQGTGA. V lost 2 bases to trimming and J lost 0 bases, with 5 bases between them. CDR3 coding DNA: TGTGCCAGCAGCTTAGTGAGCTCTGGGGCCAACGTCCTGACTTTC. This codes for CASSLVSSGANVLTF.

The chain joins TRBV15 to TRBJ2-7; D is perhaps TRBD2 (5 bases). CDR1 LNHNV and CDR2 YYDKDF come from the germline V gene (reference sequence). Trimming took 8 bases from V and 0 from J, leaving 11 bases between them. The CDR3 consists of 13 residues. CDR3 protein: CATPRRSSYEQYF. CDR3 sequence (DNA): TGTGCCACCCCTCGGAGGAGCTCCTACGAGCAGTACTTC. Full variable domain (rest looked up from reference TRBV15 and TRBJ2-7): DAMVIQNPRYQVTQFGKPVTLSCSQTLNHNVMYWYQQKSSQAPKLLFHYYDKDFNNEADTPDNFQSRRPNTSFCFLDIRSPGLGDTAMYLCATPRRSSYEQYFGPGTRLTVT.

This sequence joins TRBV4-1 and TRBJ2-1; 11 bases agree with TRBD2. Germline-derived CDR1 and CDR2 are MGHRA and YSYEKL. The CDR3 has 18 amino acids. J lost 7 bases, V lost 0 bases, and 11 bases had no gene match. In DNA, the CDR3 is TGCGCCAGCAGCCAAGACGCCTATCTAGCGGGAGGTAGTAATGAGCAGTTCTTC. It encodes CASSQDAYLAGGSNEQFF.